These 10 T cell receptor beta chains were sequenced from one sample in a study of T cell repertoires in cytomegalovirus infection. TCRdb re-derived calls from the reads in MiXCR, one entry per CDR3 protein. The table includes about 200,000 distinct CDR3 sequences, roughly 9% detected once. The sequenced material came from PBMCs. All receptors derive from a human donor in good health (CMV status not recorded). Some clones in this sample may be carry-over from other donors' samples.

This clonotype was seen more than once but under ten times. The CDR3 loop is CASSAAPSSNTEAFF. The CDR3 nucleotides are TGTGCCAGCAGCGCCGCCCCCAGCTCGAACACTGAAGCTTTCTTT. The rearrangement links TRBV9 to TRBJ1-1; D gene ambiguous. Trimming left V 3 bases short and J 1 base short, with 13 bases between. Germline CDR1 is SGDLS and CDR2 is YYNGEE. The length of the CDR3 is 15 residues.

This clonotype was found a few times. The CDR3 DNA is TGTGCCAGTAGTTTAGGGGCAGGTCAGCCCCAGCATTTT. Translation gives CASSLGAGQPQHF. This chain joins TRBV19 and TRBJ1-5; possible D gene TRBD1, 5 bases. Germline V CDR1 and CDR2: LNHDA, SQIVND (reference sequence). There are 13 residues in the CDR3. V was shortened by 5 bases and J by 6 bases, with 11 bases between the two germline ends.

This clonotype was found many times. The rearrangement links TRBV12-3 or TRBV12-4 to TRBJ1-2; D unclear. This CDR3 is built from 12 residues. V was trimmed by 5 bases and J by 7 bases, leaving 11 bases between them. For the CDR3, the DNA is TGTGCCAGCAGTCTCCGACTGGCTGGCTACACCTTC. Its protein is CASSLRLAGYTF.

This clonotype was picked up many times. This chain links TRBV5-5 with TRBJ2-3; D gene unclear. CDR3 size: 12 residues. V was shortened by 0 bases and J by 4 bases, with 3 bases between the two germline ends. CDR1 SGHKS and CDR2 YYEKEE come from the germline V gene (reference sequence). CDR3 loop: CASSLGADTQYF. In nucleotides, the CDR3 is TGTGCCAGCAGCTTGGGGGCAGATACGCAGTATTTT.

There are a few counts of this clonotype. The chain recombines TRBV20-1 with TRBJ2-7; tentative D call: TRBD1 (6 bases). CDR1 is DFQATT, CDR2 SNEGSKA, per germline (reference sequence). V was cut by 4 bases and J by 0 bases, with 13 bases left in between. There are 14 residues in the CDR3. As DNA, the CDR3 is TGCAGTGCTATTGAGACAGGCCCCTCCTACGAGCAGTACTTC. Protein product: CSAIETGPSYEQYF.

This clonotype was counted at least ten times. The chain recombines TRBV7-2 with TRBJ2-1; 14 bases line up with TRBD2. V shed 5 bases, J shed 4 bases, and the junction held 7 bases outside the gene matches. The CDR3 runs 17 residues. Germline CDR1 is SGHTA and CDR2 is FQGNSA. Here the CDR3 DNA reads TGTGCCAGCAGCCGCCGACTAGCGGGAGGGAATTACAATGAGCAGTTCTTC. Amino acids: CASSRRLAGGNYNEQFF.

The table lists this clonotype with many counts. The CDR3 protein is CASSGSGGADTQYF. CDR3 bases: TGTGCCAGCAGCGGGAGCGGGGGGGCCGATACGCAGTATTTT. The V and J genes are TRBV7-2 and TRBJ2-3; 10 bases match TRBD2. Trimming took 5 bases from V and 6 from J; bases not matched to a gene: 5. Germline V gene sequence: CDR1 SGHTA, CDR2 FQGNSA. The CDR3 totals 14 residues.

This clonotype occurred many times. V is TRBV7-2 and J is TRBJ2-7; possible D gene TRBD1, 5 bases. V lost 5 bases, J lost 7 bases, and 15 bases lay in between. This CDR3 is 13 amino acids long. The germline V gene encodes CDR1 SGHTA and CDR2 FQGNSA. CDR3 region: CASSPVMGREQYF. DNA for the CDR3: TGTGCCAGCAGCCCGGTCATGGGGCGAGAGCAGTACTTC.

Ten or more counts support this clonotype. CDR3 DNA: TGTGCCATCAGCGGTGTGGACTATGGCTACACCTTC. Translating gives CAISGVDYGYTF. J is TRBJ1-2 and V is TRBV10-3, with D unresolved. There are 12 residues in the CDR3. Trimming shortened V by 6 bases and J by 3 bases, and 8 bases separated the two germline ends. Per the germline V gene, CDR1 is ENHRY and CDR2 is SYGVKD.

In this sample, this clonotype turned up a few times. V is TRBV11-2 and J is TRBJ2-5, with 9 bases identical to TRBD1. V gave up 1 base and J gave up 1 base; unmatched junction bases: 4. The length of the CDR3 is 16 residues. Per germline, CDR1 SGHAT and CDR2 FQNNGV. CDR3: CASSLAPTGGQETQYF. The CDR3 nucleotides read TGTGCCAGCAGCTTAGCCCCGACAGGGGGCCAAGAGACCCAGTACTTC.